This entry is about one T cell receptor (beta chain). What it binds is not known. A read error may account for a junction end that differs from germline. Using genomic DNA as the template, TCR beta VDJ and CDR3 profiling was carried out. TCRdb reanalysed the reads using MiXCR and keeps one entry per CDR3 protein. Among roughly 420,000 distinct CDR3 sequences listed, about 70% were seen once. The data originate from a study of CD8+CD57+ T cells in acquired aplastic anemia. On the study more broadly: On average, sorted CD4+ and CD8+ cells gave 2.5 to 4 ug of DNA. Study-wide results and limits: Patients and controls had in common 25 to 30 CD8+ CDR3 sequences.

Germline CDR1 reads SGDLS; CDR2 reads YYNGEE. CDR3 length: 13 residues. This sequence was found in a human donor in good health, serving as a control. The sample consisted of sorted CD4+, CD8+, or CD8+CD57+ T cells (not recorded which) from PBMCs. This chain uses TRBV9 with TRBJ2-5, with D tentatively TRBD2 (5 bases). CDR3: CASSRAGEATEDF. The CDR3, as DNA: TGTGCCAGCAGTCGAGCCGGGGAAGCGACCGAGGACTTC.